This T cell receptor (beta chain) was sequenced in a study of blood T cell repertoires in COVID-19. Overall study: Spain, Italy and the United States supplied samples that represented acute and convalescent COVID-19.

Method: immunoSEQ multiplex PCR; TCRdb's copy keeps in-frame clones and lacks some. The sample contains about 41,000 clones, more than 70% of which appear only once. There are 15 residues in the CDR3. V dropped 0 bases and J dropped 3; count of bases not matched to a gene: 5. Per the germline V gene, CDR1 is MNHEY and CDR2 is SVGAGI. This chain connects TRBV6-5 to TRBJ2-7; 7 nucleotides agree with TRBD1. The clonotype comes from a woman aged 80 or over with active or convalescent COVID-19. The sequenced material came from peripheral blood. The DNA of the CDR3 is TGTGCCAGCAGTTACTCTCCCAGGACAGGCTACGAGCAGTACTTC. Amino acids: CASSYSPRTGYEQYF.